This TCR beta chain is from a study of human T cells and chemical hapten exposure. The CDR3 is made up of 13 amino acids. Trimming left V 7 bases short and J 6 bases short, with 13 bases between. The V gene's germline CDR1 is SQVTM and CDR2 ANQGSEA. Time point meaning: patch test 1, 2 weeks after DPC sensitization. The sample's treatment: therapeutic diphenylcyclopropenone sensitization with weekly scalp DPC. Blood was drawn before each patch test was applied. This clonotype has ten or more counts. Unique molecular identifiers were attached to individual cDNA molecules within the library. Original methodology: TCRs per sample had a median of around 100,000 and ranged from about 23,224 to 700,000. TCRdb re-called the RACE reads through MiXCR, storing one row per CDR3 protein. For this entry, the V and J calls and clone size follow TCRdb and not the study's own pipeline. The profile shows roughly 80,000 distinct CDR3 sequences, roughly 10% of them singletons.

The source is a woman in her forties or fifties with alopecia areata. Some clones in this sample may be carry-over from other donors' samples. The material was whole blood, obtained in connection with sensitization to the hapten diphenylcyclopropenone (DPC). The J gene is TRBJ1-6, the V gene TRBV29-1; D is unresolved. The CDR3 protein is CSARPSINSPLHF. In DNA, the CDR3 is TGCAGCGCTAGGCCCTCCATTAATTCACCCCTCCACTTT.